Each of the 14 T cell receptor beta chains below was sequenced from the same sample in a study of T cell repertoires in cytomegalovirus infection. These receptors have no identified antigens. TCRdb called the reads again in MiXCR, with one record for every CDR3 protein. The table includes about 920,000 distinct CDR3 sequences, approximately 31% detected once. The sequences come from cultured CD8+ T cells from PBMCs, collected from culture after CMV antigen stimulation. All receptors come from a human donor in good health (CMV status not recorded). Some clones in this sample may be carry-over from other donors' samples.

The chain employs TRBV9 and TRBJ1-1; 7 positions agree with TRBD1. The CDR3 consists of 14 residues. V shed 4 bases and J 11 bases; nucleotides not matched to a gene: 14. Germline V gene data show CDR1 as SGDLS and CDR2 as YYNGEE. In DNA form, the CDR3 reads TGTGCCAGCAGCCCGTCCGGAGGACAGGTGATGGCTTTCTTT. Residues: CASSPSGGQVMAFF.

This clonotype was recorded at least ten times. The chain carries TRBV6-5 and TRBJ2-1, with TRBD2 matching 10 bases. The CDR3 is made up of 15 amino acids. Germline values: CDR1 MNHEY, CDR2 SVGAGI. V shed 2 bases, J shed 4 bases, and the junction held 2 bases outside the gene matches. CDR3 nucleotides: TGTGCCAGCAGTTACGGTAGCGGGGGGTACAATGAGCAGTTCTTC. Protein: CASSYGSGGYNEQFF.

This clonotype was seen more than once but under ten times. V and J are TRBV5-5 and TRBJ2-3; the D is unclear. The germline gives CDR1 SGHKS, CDR2 YYEKEE (reference sequence). With 6 bases removed from V and 3 bases from J, the gap between germline ends came to 8 bases. CDR3 length: 12 amino acids. CDR3 DNA: TGTGCCAGCACCCGTCTAACAGATACGCAGTATTTT. It codes for CASTRLTDTQYF.

In its sample, this clonotype was seen a few times. The chain links TRBV27 to TRBJ2-5, with D perhaps being TRBD1 or TRBD2 (5 bases each). The germline V gene encodes CDR1 MNHEY and CDR2 SMNVEV (reference sequence). Trimming shortened V by 7 bases and J by 5 bases, and 14 bases separated the two germline ends. The CDR3 runs 13 residues. CDR3 DNA sequence: TGTGCCAGCACCGACCTGGGGGACGAGACCCAGTACTTC. Translation: CASTDLGDETQYF.

The chain recombines TRBV6-6 with TRBJ1-2; D unclear. Germline V gives CDR1 MNHNY, CDR2 SVGAGI (reference sequence). The V end was cut by 0 bases, the J end by 7 bases, with 15 bases between. This CDR3 is 15 amino acids long. The CDR3 DNA reads as TGTGCCAGCAGTTACTCACCGGGCCTATCGGGTGGCTACACCTTC. Translation: CASSYSPGLSGGYTF.

This clonotype was observed many times. The V and J genes are TRBV7-6 and TRBJ2-7; D unclear. CDR1 and CDR2 from the germline V gene are SGHVS and FNYEAQ. The CDR3 length is 12 residues. Trimming took 2 bases from V and 2 from J, leaving 4 bases between them. In nucleotides, the CDR3 is TGTGCCAGCAGCTTAATCCCCTACGAGCAGTACTTC. It translates to CASSLIPYEQYF.

This clonotype was detected only a few times. The rearrangement links TRBV5-6 to TRBJ1-5; 7 bases are a match to TRBD1. This CDR3 is 18 amino acids long. Germline CDR1 and CDR2: SGHDT and YYEEEE. J gave up 0 bases and V 1 base, and 10 bases lay outside the gene matches. As DNA, the CDR3 is TGTGCCAGCAGCTTGTGGAGACAGGGCCCTTTTAGCAATCAGCCCCAGCATTTT. It specifies CASSLWRQGPFSNQPQHF.

The chain joins TRBV7-4 to TRBJ2-1; possible D gene TRBD1, 6 bases. This CDR3 contains 16 residues. Per germline, CDR1 SGHVT and CDR2 SQSDAQ. V lost 6 bases and J lost 4, with 19 bases in between. The chain's CDR3 is CASSPQGPIRYNEQFF. The CDR3 DNA reads as TGTGCCAGCAGTCCGCAGGGGCCCATCAGGTACAATGAGCAGTTCTTC.

The chain recombines TRBV4-2 with TRBJ2-1; 10 bases match TRBD2. The CDR3 runs to 16 residues. From germline, CDR1 is LGHNA and CDR2 YNFKEQ. V trimming: 1 base; J trimming: 8 bases; junction bases outside the gene matches: 8. CDR3 DNA: TGTGCCAGCAGCCAAGGGGAGCGGGGGGGCCTGGATGAGCAGTTCTTC. It codes for CASSQGERGGLDEQFF.

This clonotype was detected a few times. The chain joins TRBV7-9 to TRBJ1-5, with 8 bases fitting TRBD1. Germline loops: CDR1 SEHNR, CDR2 FQNEAQ (reference sequence). This CDR3 comprises 13 residues. Losses at the gene ends were 10 bases for V and 6 bases for J; bases not matched to a gene: 8. CDR3 loop: CAIQGAGGQPQHF. CDR3 DNA: TGTGCCATCCAGGGGGCTGGGGGTCAGCCCCAGCATTTT. Combining the CDR3 with reference TRBV7-9 and TRBJ1-5 gives the whole variable domain DTGVSQNPRHKITKRGQNVTFRCDPISEHNRLYWYRQTLGQGPEFLTYFQNEAQLEKSRLLSDRFSAERPKGSFSTLEIQRTEQGDSAMYLCAIQGAGGQPQHFGDGTRLSIL.

This clonotype was observed a single time. The V call is TRBV2, the J call TRBJ1-1, with D possibly being TRBD1 (6 bases). Trimming removed 2 bases from V and 2 bases from J, with 15 bases in between. Germline CDR1 and CDR2: SNHLY and FYNNEI. CDR3 size: 16 residues. The CDR3 loop reads CASSESMRGRNTEAFF. The CDR3 bases are TGTGCCAGCAGTGAAAGTATGCGGGGGCGAAACACTGAAGCTTTCTTT.

This clonotype was seen repeatedly, ten times or more. This rearrangement joins TRBV7-2 to TRBJ2-3; 11 bases fit TRBD2. Germline values: CDR1 SGHTA, CDR2 FQGNSA. V dropped 3 bases and J dropped 6; count of bases not matched to a gene: 5. The CDR3 consists of 15 residues. DNA for the CDR3: TGTGCCAGCAGCTTTAGCGGGGGGGCCCTGGATACGCAGTATTTT. Translated: CASSFSGGALDTQYF.

This clonotype was recorded many times. The V gene is TRBV14, the J gene TRBJ2-3, with 10 bases identical to TRBD1. CDR1 and CDR2 from the germline V gene are SGHDN and FVKESK. The CDR3 is made up of 15 amino acids. V dropped 6 bases and J dropped 7; count of bases not matched to a gene: 10. CDR3 region: CASSPDRGLTNTQYF. The CDR3 bases are TGTGCCAGCAGTCCTGACAGGGGGCTTACAAATACGCAGTATTTT.

The chain couples TRBV6-1 to TRBJ1-2, with D possibly matching TRBD1 (6 bases). The CDR3 runs to 15 residues. The V gene's germline CDR1 is MNHNS and CDR2 SASEGT. The V end lost 3 bases, the J end lost 2 bases, and 13 bases lay between the germline ends. The CDR3 DNA is TGTGCCAGCAGTGACCTGGGACATGTCAACTATGGCTACACCTTC. This translates into CASSDLGHVNYGYTF.